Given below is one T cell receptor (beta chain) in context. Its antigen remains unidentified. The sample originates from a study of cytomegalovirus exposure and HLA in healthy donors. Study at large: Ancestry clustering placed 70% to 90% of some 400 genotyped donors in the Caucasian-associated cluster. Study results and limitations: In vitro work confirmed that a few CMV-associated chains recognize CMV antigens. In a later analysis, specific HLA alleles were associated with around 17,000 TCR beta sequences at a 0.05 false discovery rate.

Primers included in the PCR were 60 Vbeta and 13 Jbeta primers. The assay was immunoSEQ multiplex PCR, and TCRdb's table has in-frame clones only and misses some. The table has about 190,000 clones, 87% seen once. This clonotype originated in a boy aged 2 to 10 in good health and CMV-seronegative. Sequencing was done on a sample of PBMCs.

In DNA form, the CDR3 reads TGCAGTGCTAGTACGGACACTGAAGCTTTCTTT. Amino acids: CSASTDTEAFF. The chain has TRBV20-1 and TRBJ1-1, with unresolved D. V shed 3 bases and J shed 3 bases, with 5 bases lying between them. Germline loops: CDR1 DFQATT, CDR2 SNEGSKA (reference sequence). CDR3 length equals 11 residues.